This entry lists 8 T cell receptor beta chains sequenced from one sample in a study of identifying expanded T cells in peripheral blood. TCRdb's table, derived via immunoSEQ multiplex PCR, lists solely in-frame clones and lacks some. The sample has tens of thousands of clones; around 84% are singletons. The sequencing input was blood. These receptors came from a person aged 18 to 75 in good health.

V gene TRBV2 combines with J gene TRBJ1-2; D is possibly TRBD1 (5 bases). V lost 4 bases to trimming and J lost 0 bases, with 12 bases between them. This CDR3 contains 15 residues. Germline V lookup: CDR1 SNHLY, CDR2 FYNNEI. DNA of the CDR3: TGTGCCAGCAGTGTATTCCAGGGCACTAACTATGGCTACACCTTC. It yields the protein CASSVFQGTNYGYTF.

The J gene is TRBJ2-1, the V gene TRBV10-3; 8 nucleotides align to TRBD2. The CDR3 totals 16 residues. CDR1 ENHRY and CDR2 SYGVKD come from the germline V gene. Trimming at V came to 4 bases and at J to 6 bases, leaving 11 bases not matched to a gene. The CDR3 sequence: CAISASPGLVVNEQFF. CDR3 in DNA: TGTGCCATCAGTGCTTCGCCGGGACTAGTGGTCAATGAGCAGTTCTTC.

The J gene is TRBJ1-2, the V gene TRBV30; TRBD1 matches 9 bases. Germline loops: CDR1 GTSNPN, CDR2 SVGIG (reference sequence). The CDR3 is 14 amino acids. Trimming cost V 1 base and J 7 bases; bases outside gene matches: 7. The CDR3 DNA sequence: TGTGCCTGGAGTGCCATAACAGGGGGCTCTGGCTACACCTTC. Protein sequence: CAWSAITGGSGYTF. The full variable domain, with the rest looked up from reference TRBV30 and TRBJ1-2, is SQTIHQWPATLVQPVGSPLSLECTVEGTSNPNLYWYRQAAGRGLQLLFYSVGIGQISSEVPQNLSASRPQDRQFILSSKKLLLSDSGFYLCAWSAITGGSGYTFGSGTRLTVV.

The CDR3 spells CASSDGSTDTQYF. CDR3 coding DNA: TGTGCCAGCAGTGACGGGAGCACAGATACGCAGTATTTT. The chain links TRBV6-4 to TRBJ2-3; D gene ambiguous. The germline V gene has CDR1 MRHNA and CDR2 SNTAGT. This CDR3 is 13 amino acids long. Trimming took 2 bases from V and 0 from J, leaving 3 bases between them.

This clone was seen more than once but under ten times. For the CDR3, the DNA is TGTGCCAGCAGCACCGACATCATCAGGAATCAGCCCCAGCATTTT. Translation: CASSTDIIRNQPQHF. The chain uses TRBV5-5 and TRBJ1-5; D is unclear. Trimming shortened V by 4 bases and J by 4 bases, and 15 bases separated the two germline ends. The CDR3 consists of 15 residues. Per the germline V gene, CDR1 is SGHKS and CDR2 is YYEKEE (reference sequence). The variable domain in full, completed from reference TRBV5-5 and TRBJ1-5, reads DAGVTQSPTHLIKTRGQQVTLRCSPISGHKSVSWYQQVLGQGPQFIFQYYEKEERGRGNFPDRFSARQFPNYSSELNVNALLLGDSALYLCASSTDIIRNQPQHFGDGTRLSIL.

This chain links TRBV28 with TRBJ2-3; tentative D call: TRBD2 (6 bases). The V gene's germline CDR1 is MDHEN and CDR2 SYDVKM. Trimming took 3 bases from V and 1 from J, leaving 11 bases between them. The CDR3 loop spans 15 amino acids. The CDR3 DNA is TGTGCCAGCAGTTTTAGGCGGGATGGCACAGATACGCAGTATTTT. Its translation: CASSFRRDGTDTQYF.

V is TRBV2 and J is TRBJ2-2; D is uncertain. The CDR3 is 14 residues long. V was pared by 2 bases and J by 3 bases, with 7 bases between. Germline-derived CDR1 and CDR2 are SNHLY and FYNNEI. Here the CDR3 DNA reads TGTGCCAGCAGTGAAAAGCTGTACACCGGGGAGCTGTTTTTT. This encodes CASSEKLYTGELFF.

CDR3 coding DNA: TGCGCCAGTACTGAGGGGGTAATGAACACTGAAGCTTTCTTT. Translation gives CASTEGVMNTEAFF. The rearrangement links TRBV5-1 to TRBJ1-1; TRBD1 is a possible D gene (6 bases). This CDR3 comprises 14 residues. CDR1 and CDR2 (germline): SGHRS, YFSETQ. The ends were cut back, 8 bases at V and 0 bases at J, with 14 bases in the middle.